A selection of T cell receptor beta chains follows, all from one sample in a study of blood T cell repertoires in COVID-19. Profiling relied on immunoSEQ multiplex PCR, and the TCRdb table lists in-frame clones only, not all of them. Seen here are 150,000 to 200,000 clones, 70% to 85% observed once, and the top ten hold 15% to 20%. Specimen: PBMCs or T cells enriched from blood (not recorded which). Source of these receptors: a woman aged 50 to 60 who had recovered from COVID-19. CDR3s include the opening cysteine and the closing phenylalanine or tryptophan. A D gene is named only where the DNA matches it firmly. Expanded clones get a size class; other rows say once, few or many, or leave the size out.

clone_size,v_call,d_call,j_call,cdr3_aa,cdr3_nt
-,TRBV18,-,TRBJ1-6,CASRTEAPPLHF,TGTGCCAGCAGAACGGAGGCGCCGCCCCTCCACTTT
-,TRBV28,TRBD2,TRBJ2-3,CASSWYGTSGTSTDTQYF,TGTGCCAGCAGTTGGTATGGCACTAGCGGGACTAGCACAGATACGCAGTATTTT
-,TRBV5-1,-,TRBJ2-5,CASSPSEKETQYF,TGCGCCAGCAGTCCCAGCGAGAAAGAGACCCAGTACTTC
-,TRBV7-3,-,TRBJ1-1,CASSLSGETEAFF,TGTGCCAGCAGCTTATCAGGGGAGACTGAAGCTTTCTTT
-,TRBV5-5,TRBD2,TRBJ2-3,CASSLPLAGADTQYF,TGTGCCAGCAGCTTGCCACTAGCGGGAGCAGATACGCAGTATTTT
few,TRBV7-8,TRBD2,TRBJ2-5,CASSSSSGTRSQETQYF,TGTGCCAGCAGCAGCTCCAGCGGGACCCGGTCCCAAGAGACCCAGTACTTC
few,TRBV27,-,TRBJ2-7,CASSFGGPSYEQYF,TGTGCCAGCAGTTTTGGGGGCCCTTCCTACGAGCAGTACTTC
few,TRBV11-2,-,TRBJ1-2,CASSLGATNYGYTF,TGTGCCAGCAGCTTAGGCGCTACTAACTATGGCTACACCTTC
once,TRBV5-1,-,TRBJ1-4,CASSFGTNEKLFF,TGCGCCAGCAGCTTCGGGACTAATGAAAAACTGTTTTTT
once,TRBV18,TRBD1,TRBJ1-1,CASSPLGQSTEAFF,TGTGCCAGCTCACCACTGGGACAGAGCACTGAAGCTTTCTTT
-,TRBV5-6,-,TRBJ1-3,CASSFKGNTIYF,TGTGCCAGCAGCTTTAAAGGAAACACCATATATTTT
once,TRBV7-6,-,TRBJ1-1,CASSLVQGSEAFF,TGTGCCAGCAGCTTAGTACAGGGTTCTGAAGCTTTCTTT
-,TRBV19,-,TRBJ2-1,CASSMGRWNEQFF,TGTGCCAGTAGTATGGGCAGGTGGAATGAGCAGTTCTTC
-,TRBV4-3,-,TRBJ2-7,CASSPGTPASYEQYF,TGCGCCAGCAGCCCGGGAACCCCCGCTTCCTACGAGCAGTACTTC
few,TRBV30,-,TRBJ2-1,CAWSWESGEQFF,TGTGCCTGGAGTTGGGAAAGCGGTGAGCAGTTCTTC
-,TRBV7-9,TRBD1,TRBJ2-7,CASSLGTGQRMGEQYF,TGTGCCAGCAGCTTAGGAACGGGACAGAGGATGGGGGAGCAGTACTTC